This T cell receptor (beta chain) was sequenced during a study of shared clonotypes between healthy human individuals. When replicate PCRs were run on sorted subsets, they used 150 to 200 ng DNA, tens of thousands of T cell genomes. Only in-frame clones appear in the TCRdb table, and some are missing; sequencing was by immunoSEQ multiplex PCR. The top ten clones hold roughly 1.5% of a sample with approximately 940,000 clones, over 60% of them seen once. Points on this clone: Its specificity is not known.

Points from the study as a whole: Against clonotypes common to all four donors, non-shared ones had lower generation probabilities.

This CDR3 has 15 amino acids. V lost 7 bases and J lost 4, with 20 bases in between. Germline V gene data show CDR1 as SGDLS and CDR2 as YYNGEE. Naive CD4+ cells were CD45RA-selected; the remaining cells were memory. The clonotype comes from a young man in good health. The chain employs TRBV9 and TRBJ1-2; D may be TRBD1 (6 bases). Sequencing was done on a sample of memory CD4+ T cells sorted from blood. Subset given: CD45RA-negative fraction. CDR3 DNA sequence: TGTGCCAGCTCCGAAGGGGGGAGACAGTCCTATGGCTACACCTTC. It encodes CASSEGGRQSYGYTF.